Sequencing of this T cell receptor (beta chain) was carried out in a study of blood T cell repertoires in COVID-19. V lost 2 bases and J lost 0, with 4 bases in between. The length of the CDR3 is 13 residues. Germline CDR1 reads MDHEN; CDR2 reads SYDVKM. Data came from immunoSEQ multiplex PCR; TCRdb stores just in-frame clones and leaves some out. The data contain a few hundred thousand clones, around nine tenths of them singletons. Input material: peripheral blood. The TCR sequence derives from a woman in her fifties or sixties with active or convalescent COVID-19. The chain couples TRBV28 to TRBJ1-1, with no clear D. The CDR3 bases are TGTGCCAGCAGTTTAGACATGAACACTGAAGCTTTCTTT. Its protein product is CASSLDMNTEAFF. The full variable domain, with the rest looked up from reference TRBV28 and TRBJ1-1, is DVKVTQSSRYLVKRTGEKVFLECVQDMDHENMFWYRQDPGLGLRLIYFSYDVKMKEKGDIPEGYSVSREKKERFSLILESASTNQTSMYLCASSLDMNTEAFFGQGTRLTVV.